This T cell receptor beta chain was documented in a study of graft-versus-host responses after intestinal transplantation. Study-level information: Every transplant recipient was induced with anti-thymocyte globulin, then maintained on tacrolimus and steroids for approximately three years. Study conclusions and caveats: The marrow of recipients harbored GvH clones, and ileum or blood showed some of them first.

A word on this clone: The antigen remains unidentified.

There are 16 residues in the CDR3. From germline, CDR1 is MNHNY and CDR2 SVGAGI (reference sequence). The V segment lost 0 bases and the J segment 6 bases; nucleotides outside the gene matches: 7. TCRdb keeps only in-frame clones here, not all; method: immunoSEQ multiplex PCR. Altogether around 18,000 clones are present, 95% being singletons, with the ten largest covering around 0.82%. The clonotype was recovered from a human patient who received an intestinal transplant, so some T cells may come from the graft donor. The source material was PBMCs, sampled 23 days after intestinal transplant. The chain carries TRBV6-6 and TRBJ2-1, with 8 bases matching TRBD2. CDR3 coding DNA: TGTGCCAGCAGTTACTCGAAGGCCCTAGCGGGCAATGAGCAGTTCTTC. Amino acids: CASSYSKALAGNEQFF.